This T cell receptor (beta chain) was retrieved from a study of identical twins. Study findings and constraints: Out-of-frame alpha sequences common to twins exhibited an excess of low generation probability. Within cord blood, abundant beta clonotypes carried fewer insertions, but memory repertoires showed no such trend.

TCRdb recomputed calls from the 5' RACE reads with MiXCR, one row per CDR3 protein. The sample holds roughly 1.6 million distinct CDR3 sequences, about 31% seen once. With regard to this clonotype: Antigen: not known.

The CDR3 loop spans 14 amino acids. Trimming stripped 3 bases from V and 2 bases from J, with 11 bases between. The sample taken for sequencing was cord blood. The genes are TRBV12-3 or TRBV12-4 and TRBJ2-7; a possible D gene is TRBD1 (6 bases). The TCR was taken from a newborn girl in good health. CDR3 amino acids: CASSFEGVTYEQYF. CDR3 in DNA: TGTGCCAGCAGTTTTGAGGGGGTAACCTACGAGCAGTACTTC.